These 31 T cell receptor beta chains were all obtained from the same sample, sequenced in a study of post-analysis software for immune sequencing data. Broader study findings: Controls had lower frequencies than patients of four or five TRBV segments, which included TRBV5-6, TRBV5-1 and TRBV20-1.

Included in the TCR beta cDNA libraries were unique molecular identifiers. TCRdb itself ran the PCR reads through MiXCR, one entry per CDR3 protein. Here the sample spans about 460,000 distinct CDR3 sequences, approximately 45% being singletons. These receptors are not linked to any known antigen. Sequenced input: blood. The receptors derive from a girl aged 5-17 years with multiple sclerosis.

The V gene is TRBV20-1, the J gene TRBJ2-7; D gene ambiguous. With 8 bases removed from V and 3 bases from J, the gap between germline ends came to 14 bases. Germline-derived CDR1 and CDR2 are DFQATT and SNEGSKA (reference sequence). This CDR3 is built from 12 residues. The CDR3 DNA reads as TGCAGTCTAACGGAAAATGACTACGAGCAGTACTTC. This sequence encodes CSLTENDYEQYF.

The chain has TRBV9 and TRBJ2-7; 11 positions agree with TRBD2. CDR1 is SGDLS, CDR2 YYNGEE, per germline. With V trimmed by 1 base and J by 7 bases, 4 bases remained unmatched. The CDR3 is made up of 14 amino acids. CDR3 DNA sequence: TGTGCCAGCAGCGTAACTAGCGGGAGAGAAGAGCAGTACTTC. As protein: CASSVTSGREEQYF.

This clonotype was seen more than once but under ten times. The chain uses TRBV6-5 and TRBJ1-2, with D unclear. Trimming left V 6 bases short and J 4 bases short, with 15 bases between. The V gene's germline CDR1 is MNHEY and CDR2 SVGAGI. This CDR3 comprises 14 residues. As DNA, the CDR3 is TGTGCCAGCAGCCCTTCGAGCGATCCCTATGGCTACACCTTC. This gives the protein CASSPSSDPYGYTF.

This rearrangement joins TRBV29-1 to TRBJ1-1; 7 bases are shared with TRBD1. CDR3 length: 13 residues. CDR1 and CDR2 (germline): SQVTM, ANQGSEA. The V gene end was trimmed by 6 bases and the J gene end by 5 bases; junction bases not matched to a gene: 9. The CDR3 sequence: CSVGTAMGTEAFF. CDR3 DNA sequence: TGCAGCGTGGGGACAGCCATGGGGACTGAAGCTTTCTTT. Full variable domain (missing parts from reference TRBV29-1 and TRBJ1-1): SAVISQKPSRDICQRGTSLTIQCQVDSQVTMMFWYRQQPGQSLTLIATANQGSEATYESGFVIDKFPISRPNLTFSTLTVSNMSPEDSSIYLCSVGTAMGTEAFFGQGTRLTVV.

The table lists this clonotype with a few counts. The CDR3: CASTQTGTGEEQYF. The CDR3 nucleotides are TGTGCCAGCACCCAGACCGGGACAGGGGAAGAGCAGTACTTC. The genes are TRBV27 and TRBJ2-7; 10 nucleotides agree with TRBD1. CDR3 length: 14 amino acids. V lost 7 bases, J lost 7 bases, and 10 bases stayed unmatched. Germline values: CDR1 MNHEY, CDR2 SMNVEV (reference sequence).

The V gene is TRBV7-8, the J gene TRBJ2-1, with no clear D. The CDR3 contains 13 residues. CDR1 and CDR2 (germline): SGHVS, FQNEAQ. V gave up 2 bases and J gave up 4 bases, with 6 bases separating them. CDR3 in DNA: TGTGCCAGCAGCTTAAATTTGTACAATGAGCAGTTCTTC. Protein: CASSLNLYNEQFF.

V is TRBV9 and J is TRBJ2-2, with 12 bases aligning to TRBD2. CDR3 length: 20 residues. V dropped 3 bases and J dropped 6; count of bases not matched to a gene: 18. The germline gives CDR1 SGDLS, CDR2 YYNGEE. CDR3 DNA sequence: TGTGCCAGCAGCGGAACCGGGACAGGGTTGACTAGCGGGAGAGCCGGGGAGCTGTTTTTT. This sequence encodes CASSGTGTGLTSGRAGELFF. The full variable domain, completed using reference TRBV9 and TRBJ2-2, is DSGVTQTPKHLITATGQRVTLRCSPRSGDLSVYWYQQSLDQGLQFLIQYYNGEERAKGNILERFSAQQFPDLHSELNLSSLELGDSALYFCASSGTGTGLTSGRAGELFFGEGSRLTVL.

This chain uses TRBV20-1 with TRBJ2-7; D possibly corresponds to TRBD1 (6 bases). Looked up from germline, CDR1 is DFQATT and CDR2 is SNEGSKA (reference sequence). There are 14 residues in the CDR3. Trimming removed 5 bases at V and 3 bases at J, with 17 bases between. CDR3 region: CSAQSLGQSYEQYF. The CDR3 DNA reads as TGCAGTGCTCAGAGTCTCGGACAGAGCTACGAGCAGTACTTC.

This clonotype was recorded once. The chain joins TRBV12-3 or TRBV12-4 to TRBJ1-1, with D maybe TRBD1 (5 bases). The CDR3 runs 12 residues. V lost 6 bases and J 5 bases, leaving 10 bases between the germline ends. The CDR3 spells CASRWRGTEAFF. The CDR3 DNA sequence: TGTGCCAGCAGGTGGAGGGGAACTGAAGCTTTCTTT.

The genes are TRBV12-3 or TRBV12-4 and TRBJ2-3; 11 bases map to TRBD2. This CDR3 has 15 residues. V gave up 11 bases and J gave up 5 bases; unmatched junction bases: 12. CDR3 sequence: CAGGSGRVVGDTQYF. The CDR3 DNA reads as TGTGCCGGCGGTAGCGGGAGGGTTGTGGGAGATACGCAGTATTTT.

The chain joins TRBV12-5 to TRBJ2-5; D call uncertain. Trimming removed 2 bases from V and 7 bases from J, with 14 bases in between. The CDR3 is 14 residues long. Per germline, CDR1 LGHNT and CDR2 FRNRAP. CDR3 DNA: TGTGCTAGTGGTTTGTCGAAGGGTCGAGGGACCCAGTACTTC. Its translation: CASGLSKGRGTQYF.

A word on this clonotype: Just one base apart from a much larger clone, this may be a read error. V usage is TRBV14 and J usage is TRBJ2-6; D ambiguous. This CDR3 has 15 amino acids. Germline CDR1 SGHDN, CDR2 FVKESK. Trimming left V 2 bases short and J 0 bases short, with 5 bases between. This CDR3 is CASSQHFSGANVLTF. The CDR3 DNA sequence: TGTGCCAGCAGCCAACACTTCTCTGGGGCCAACGTCCTGACTTTC.

This clonotype turned up a few times. The genes are TRBV29-1 and TRBJ2-5, with D perhaps matching TRBD2 (5 bases). The V end was cut by 6 bases, the J end by 11 bases, with 25 bases between. CDR3 size: 14 residues. CDR1 is SQVTM, CDR2 ANQGSEA, per germline. CDR3 coding DNA: TGCAGCGTCAGCTTGCCGCCCGTCTCGGAGGAGCAGTACTTC. Amino acid sequence: CSVSLPPVSEEQYF.

The chain carries TRBV3-1 and TRBJ2-7; D is unresolved. Germline V gene lookup returns CDR1 LGHDT and CDR2 YNNKEL (reference sequence). This CDR3 spans 15 amino acids. V lost 3 bases to trimming and J lost 3 bases, with 15 bases between them. In DNA form, the CDR3 reads TGTGCCAGCAGCCAGGTGGACCTTTCTTACTACGAGCAGTACTTC. This codes for CASSQVDLSYYEQYF.

The chain joins TRBV29-1 to TRBJ2-3, with 10 nucleotides matching TRBD2. The CDR3 is made up of 13 amino acids. Unmatched junction bases numbered 4, after V lost 5 bases and J lost 5 bases. The germline V gene has CDR1 SQVTM and CDR2 ANQGSEA. The CDR3 DNA follows: TGCAGCGTTCTAGCGGGAGTAGGAGATACGCAGTATTTT. It translates to CSVLAGVGDTQYF.

The rearrangement uses TRBV5-1 and TRBJ2-1, with 13 bases fitting TRBD2. The ends lost 4 bases at V and 2 bases at J; junction bases unmatched: 12. The germline gives CDR1 SGHRS, CDR2 YFSETQ. The CDR3 contains 19 residues. CDR3 bases: TGCGCCAGCAGCCCTGGACTAGCGGGAGAATTCCGAGCCTACAATGAGCAGTTCTTC. It encodes CASSPGLAGEFRAYNEQFF.

The chain has TRBV29-1 and TRBJ1-1; 9 bases align to TRBD1. This CDR3 comprises 12 residues. The germline CDR1 and CDR2 sequences are SQVTM and ANQGSEA. After removal of 7 bases from V and 11 bases from J, the junction contained 11 bases not matched to a gene. DNA of the CDR3: TGCAGCGGCACGACAGGGGGTAGCTTGGCTTTCTTT. Its protein product is CSGTTGGSLAFF.

This sequence joins TRBV5-1 and TRBJ2-1, with 9 bases aligning to TRBD2. The length of the CDR3 is 15 residues. The V gene end was trimmed by 0 bases and the J gene end by 6 bases; junction bases not matched to a gene: 4. Germline lookup yields CDR1 SGHRS and CDR2 YFSETQ. The CDR3 loop is CASSLASGKSNEQFF. The DNA of the CDR3 is TGCGCCAGCAGCTTGGCTAGCGGGAAATCCAATGAGCAGTTCTTC.

This rearrangement joins TRBV3-1 to TRBJ2-1; either TRBD1 or TRBD2 may fit D (5 bases each). Germline V gene data show CDR1 as LGHDT and CDR2 as YNNKEL (reference sequence). The CDR3 loop spans 14 amino acids. V was trimmed by 2 bases and J by 7 bases, leaving 12 bases between them. This chain's CDR3 is CASSQKEGRNEQFF. In DNA form, the CDR3 reads TGTGCCAGCAGCCAAAAAGAGGGACGTAATGAGCAGTTCTTC.

The chain employs TRBV4-3 and TRBJ2-5; weak D call: TRBD2 (5 bases). Germline CDR1 is LGHNA and CDR2 is YSLEER. This CDR3 is 15 amino acids long. Deletions cut 3 bases from V and 1 base from J, with 12 bases between. The CDR3 nucleotides read TGCGCCAGCAGCCAGGGCGCGGGCAGCCAAGAGACCCAGTACTTC. Its protein is CASSQGAGSQETQYF.

A few counts support this clonotype. The chain recombines TRBV4-1 with TRBJ1-2; 8 positions agree with TRBD1. Germline CDR1 MGHRA, CDR2 YSYEKL. The CDR3 is made up of 17 amino acids. The junction had 14 bases not matched to a gene; V was cut back by 5 bases and J by 3 bases. The CDR3 bases are TGCGCCAGCAGCTCTCCACGGCACGCAGGGGGCGACTATGGCTACACCTTC. It yields the protein CASSSPRHAGGDYGYTF.

The table lists this clonotype with a few counts. The chain links TRBV11-2 to TRBJ2-1; D gene unclear. The V end lost 5 bases, the J end lost 0 bases, and 14 bases lay between the germline ends. CDR3 length: 16 amino acids. CDR1 SGHAT and CDR2 FQNNGV come from the germline V gene. CDR3: CASSQVIGNSYNEQFF. CDR3 sequence (DNA): TGTGCCAGCAGCCAAGTAATAGGGAACTCCTACAATGAGCAGTTCTTC.

The V call is TRBV28, the J call TRBJ2-1; 7 nucleotides line up with TRBD1. Germline CDR1 reads MDHEN; CDR2 reads SYDVKM. V dropped 7 bases and J dropped 8; count of bases not matched to a gene: 11. The CDR3 has 14 amino acids. The CDR3 DNA reads as TGTGCCAGCAACAAAAGGGGGCTGGGGGATGAGCAGTTCTTC. This sequence encodes CASNKRGLGDEQFF. Variable domain in full (rest from reference TRBV28 and TRBJ2-1): DVKVTQSSRYLVKRTGEKVFLECVQDMDHENMFWYRQDPGLGLRLIYFSYDVKMKEKGDIPEGYSVSREKKERFSLILESASTNQTSMYLCASNKRGLGDEQFFGPGTRLTVL.

The rearrangement joins TRBV29-1 to TRBJ2-7; D gene uncertain. V was pared by 2 bases and J by 4 bases, with 6 bases between. The germline gives CDR1 SQVTM, CDR2 ANQGSEA. CDR3 length: 11 residues. Here the CDR3 reads CSVEHEYEQYF. DNA of the CDR3: TGCAGCGTTGAACACGAGTACGAGCAGTACTTC.

The CDR3 is CASSADRGHQPQHF. CDR3 coding DNA: TGTGCCAGCAGCGCCGACAGGGGGCATCAGCCCCAGCATTTT. This chain connects TRBV7-2 to TRBJ1-5; 10 bases line up with TRBD1. V trimming: 5 bases; J trimming: 5 bases; junction bases outside the gene matches: 3. Germline V CDR1 and CDR2: SGHTA, FQGNSA. The CDR3 covers 14 residues.

The chain carries TRBV7-2 and TRBJ1-5; perhaps TRBD1 as D (6 bases). This CDR3 has 14 amino acids. Trimming removed 3 bases from V and 4 bases from J, with 10 bases in between. Germline loops: CDR1 SGHTA, CDR2 FQGNSA. CDR3 sequence reads: CASSFRTANQPQHF. The CDR3 DNA follows: TGTGCCAGCAGCTTCCGGACAGCTAATCAGCCCCAGCATTTT.

This clonotype came up a few times. J is TRBJ2-7 and V is TRBV5-6; 11 nucleotides align to TRBD1. Losses at the gene ends were 4 bases for V and 2 bases for J; bases not matched to a gene: 5. CDR3 size: 15 residues. CDR1 is SGHDT and CDR2 is YYEEEE in the germline V gene. CDR3 in amino acids: CASSLRDRGTYEQYF. The CDR3 DNA reads TGTGCCAGCAGCCTCCGGGACAGGGGGACCTACGAGCAGTACTTC.

The genes are TRBV20-1 and TRBJ2-1; 7 bases match TRBD2. Germline V gene data show CDR1 as DFQATT and CDR2 as SNEGSKA (reference sequence). V gave up 3 bases and J gave up 4 bases; unmatched junction bases: 6. The CDR3 spans 14 residues. CDR3 nucleotides: TGCAGTGCTAGTAGGCTAGCGGTATACAATGAGCAGTTCTTC. Amino acids: CSASRLAVYNEQFF.

This clonotype was seen only a few times. V usage is TRBV29-1 and J usage is TRBJ2-1; 12 bases agree with TRBD2. Germline lookup yields CDR1 SQVTM and CDR2 ANQGSEA. Losses at the gene ends were 2 bases for V and 6 bases for J; bases not matched to a gene: 5. The CDR3 is 15 amino acids. Here the CDR3 DNA reads TGCAGCGTTGAATTGGGGACTAGCGGGTCCAATGAGCAGTTCTTC. This sequence encodes CSVELGTSGSNEQFF.

This clonotype came up a few times. DNA of the CDR3: TGTGCCAGCCGTAACGGACTAGCGGGAGGGTATGAGCAGTTCTTC. This translates into CASRNGLAGGYEQFF. V is TRBV28 and J is TRBJ2-1, with 15 bases matching TRBD2. V lost 8 bases and J lost 8; bases outside the gene matches: 7. The germline gives CDR1 MDHEN, CDR2 SYDVKM. There are 15 residues in the CDR3. Based on the CDR3 plus reference TRBV28 and TRBJ2-1, the full variable domain is DVKVTQSSRYLVKRTGEKVFLECVQDMDHENMFWYRQDPGLGLRLIYFSYDVKMKEKGDIPEGYSVSREKKERFSLILESASTNQTSMYLCASRNGLAGGYEQFFGPGTRLTVL.

The rearrangement joins TRBV5-1 to TRBJ1-5; 10 bases fit TRBD1. CDR1 is SGHRS and CDR2 is YFSETQ in the germline V gene. This CDR3 region has 15 residues. With 4 bases clipped from V and 2 bases from J, the junction kept 3 bases outside the gene matches. In nucleotides, the CDR3 is TGCGCCAGCAGCACCGGGACAGGGGGCAATCAGCCCCAGCATTTT. It encodes CASSTGTGGNQPQHF.